The rows below give T cell receptor beta chains drawn from one sample of a study of regulatory T cells in long-lasting Graves disease. One entry per CDR3 protein, called by TCRdb with MiXCR from the multiplex PCR reads. The data show over 300,000 distinct CDR3 sequences, about a sixth seen once. This material consisted of peripheral blood mononuclear cells (PBMCs), taken at new diagnosis, from a patient treated with antithyroid drugs. The receptor set was obtained from a female donor with Graves disease. The CDR3 runs from the conserved cysteine through the conserved F or W. D genes are given only for firm matches. Size tells how often a clone was seen (once, few, many) or the class of an expanded clone, and some rows leave it out.

D gene: NA; J gene: TRBJ2-3; clone size: many; V gene: TRBV5-1; CDR3 protein: CASSLWFGTLTDTQYF; CDR3 DNA: TGTGCCAGCAGCTTGTGGTTTGGCACCCTCACAGATACGCAGTATTTT
D gene: TRBD1; J gene: TRBJ1-1; clone size: many; V gene: TRBV11-2; CDR3 protein: CASSLVYRGRGPEAEAFF; CDR3 DNA: TGTGCCAGCAGCTTAGTTTACAGGGGGCGCGGCCCGGAAGCAGAAGCTTTCTTT
D gene: TRBD1; J gene: TRBJ2-3; clone size: few; V gene: TRBV27; CDR3 protein: CASRATGMRNTQYF; CDR3 DNA: TGTGCCAGCAGAGCGACAGGGATGAGAAATACGCAGTATTTT
D gene: NA; J gene: TRBJ1-2; clone size: many; V gene: TRBV9; CDR3 protein: CASSVGGRNFLNYGYTF; CDR3 DNA: TGTGCCAGCAGCGTAGGTGGTCGTAACTTTCTTAACTATGGCTACACCTTC
D gene: NA; J gene: TRBJ2-3; clone size: many; V gene: TRBV7-9; CDR3 protein: CASSELASTQYF; CDR3 DNA: TGTGCCAGCAGCGAACTAGCTTCTACGCAGTATTTT
D gene: NA; J gene: TRBJ2-1; clone size: few; V gene: TRBV4-3; CDR3 protein: CASSQVKGAYNEQFF; CDR3 DNA: TGCGCCAGCAGCCAAGTCAAGGGGGCCTACAATGAGCAGTTCTTC
D gene: TRBD1; J gene: TRBJ2-7; clone size: many; V gene: TRBV7-9; CDR3 protein: CASSRTGNYEQYF; CDR3 DNA: TGTGCCAGCAGCCGGACAGGAAACTACGAGCAGTACTTC
D gene: NA; J gene: TRBJ1-6; clone size: NA; V gene: TRBV27; CDR3 protein: CASSFIRGRHNSPLHF; CDR3 DNA: TGTGCCAGCAGTTTCATACGGGGGAGACATAATTCACCCCTCCACTTT
D gene: NA; J gene: TRBJ2-5; clone size: many; V gene: TRBV7-9; CDR3 protein: CAIRVDETQYF; CDR3 DNA: TGTGCCATTAGGGTGGACGAGACCCAGTACTTC
D gene: NA; J gene: TRBJ2-1; clone size: many; V gene: TRBV12-3/TRBV12-4; CDR3 protein: CASSFYGQNNEQSF; CDR3 DNA: TGTGCCAGCAGTTTTTATGGGCAGAACAATGAGCAGTCCTTC